A selection of T cell receptor delta chains follows, all from one sample in a study of γδ T cells in repeated Plasmodium falciparum infection. TCRdb called clones anew from the multiplex PCR reads with CATT. The sample yields 70,000 to 95,000 delta-chain clones, about 1.5% seen once. Material for sequencing was gamma-delta T cells from blood. The receptors shown here come from a pool of human donors (malaria-infected and uninfected, not separated). Both conserved end residues are part of each CDR3. Fields, in order: V gene, J gene, CDR3 protein.

v_gene: TRDV1
j_gene: TRDJ1
CDR3aa: CALGERWFTPRADKLIF

v_gene: TRDV1
j_gene: TRDJ1
CDR3aa: CALGELRGCTGGQPGGDKLIF

v_gene: TRDV1
j_gene: TRDJ1
CDR3aa: CALGELPRGGYGGDKLIF

v_gene: TRDV3
j_gene: TRDJ1
CDR3aa: CAVSLQPLGDRGYTGDGLIF

v_gene: TRDV1
j_gene: TRDJ1
CDR3aa: CALGELNAPKAAIRGYTDKLIF

v_gene: TRDV2
j_gene: TRDJ1
CDR3aa: CACDKAFLPILGGYTDKLIF

v_gene: TRDV1
j_gene: TRDJ1
CDR3aa: CALGEPKYWGGGNTDKLIF

v_gene: TRDV1
j_gene: TRDJ1
CDR3aa: CALGGGDGYWGIQLIF

v_gene: TRDV3
j_gene: TRDJ1
CDR3aa: CAFSRGLLGDPTDKLIF

v_gene: TRDV1
j_gene: TRDJ1
CDR3aa: CALGEGRVAVDKLIF

v_gene: TRDV1
j_gene: TRDJ1
CDR3aa: CALGELFPSTLIIGGSGSDKLIF

v_gene: TRDV2
j_gene: TRDJ1
CDR3aa: CACLPLTQEVLGDANTDKLIF

v_gene: TRDV1
j_gene: TRDJ1
CDR3aa: CALGPLERGTDKLIF

v_gene: TRDV1
j_gene: TRDJ1
CDR3aa: CALGEVFLRVPGGYDQPLTDKLIF

v_gene: TRDV1
j_gene: TRDJ1
CDR3aa: CALGTNPGTNHNTDKLIF

v_gene: TRDV1
j_gene: TRDJ2
CDR3aa: CALGELPTRTYWGTPLTAQLFF

v_gene: TRDV1
j_gene: TRDJ1
CDR3aa: CALGVSLPPLGDAYTDKLIF